This TCR beta chain was recovered during a study of tumor-infiltrating lymphocytes in oesophageal squamous cell carcinoma. This CDR3 is 15 amino acids long. J gave up 0 bases and V 7 bases, and 6 bases lay outside the gene matches. TCRdb reanalysed the PCR reads using MiXCR and keeps one entry per CDR3 protein. The top ten clones hold around 27% of a sample with more than 10,000 distinct CDR3 sequences, roughly 60% of them seen once. The V call is TRBV12-3 or TRBV12-4, the J call TRBJ2-7; TRBD2 aligns across 10 bases. Sequenced: esophageal tumor tissue. The clonotype comes from a female donor with esophageal squamous cell carcinoma. The CDR3 region is CASKTGLATSYEQYF. The CDR3 DNA reads as TGTGCCAGCAAGACGGGACTAGCGACCTCCTACGAGCAGTACTTC.